Sequencing of this TCR beta chain was carried out in a study of OX40 agonist ivuxolimab in advanced cancers. General notes on the study: Ivuxolimab was an agonistic, fully human IgG2 monoclonal antibody directed against OX40 (CD134), a costimulatory receptor. Peripheral TCRbeta sequencing was intended to test whether TCR sequence diversity was altered and clonal T-cell expansion was caused by ivuxolimab. Prior anti-PD-1, anti-PD-L1 or anti-CTLA-4 therapy was permitted, and checkpoint inhibitors had been received by less than 45% of dose-escalation patients. Partial responses occurred in three dose-escalation patients: two with cutaneous melanoma and one with hepatocellular carcinoma. The dose-escalation cohort was 82.7% male with a mean age of around 64 years, ranging from roughly 23 to 80. Of the roughly 50 dose-escalation patients, hepatocellular carcinoma was present in roughly 19, melanoma in around 15, renal cell carcinoma in 9 and head and neck cancer in 9. The paper reports the monotherapy dose-escalation portion (N of about 56 patients) of the phase I ivuxolimab trial. Intravenous ivuxolimab was administered to patients every 2 weeks at six dose levels: 0.01, 0.1, 0.3, 1.5, 3 and 10 mg/kg.

As concerns this clone: Its antigen target is currently unknown. No much larger clonotype is one base removed from it; base qualities were not supplied.

The investigation overall reported the following: Which antigens the clonally expanded peripheral T cells were specific for was not determined. After ivuxolimab, expanded clones were on average more numerous among CD8+ T cells than among CD4+ T cells. In the 0.1-3.0 mg/kg groups, partial responders were among the patients with the lowest normalized peripheral clonal expansion, particularly in CD8+ T cells. At doses of 0.1 to 3.0 mg/kg, clonal expansion of both CD4+ and CD8+ blood T cells was observed from baseline to week 6. Low levels of normalized T-cell clonal expansion were also seen in some patients who did not respond.

Patients with a history of autoimmune disease or receiving systemic immunosuppression were excluded from the trial. Peripheral blood for TCR sequencing was drawn from every dose cohort at baseline, at cycle 4 day 1 and at cycle 7 day 1. Samples came from an open-label, multicenter, first-in-human phase I dose-escalation trial of ivuxolimab. Adults with locally advanced or metastatic melanoma, renal cell, hepatocellular, or head and neck squamous cell carcinoma were enrolled in the trial. CD4+ and CD8+ T cells were sorted separately from peripheral blood before TCR sequencing. Genomic DNA was isolated from the sorted cells so that the TCRbeta CDR3 region could be sequenced. TCRbeta CDR3 regions were sequenced using the immunoSEQ Assay. TCRdb retrieved this table from immuneACCESS and kept in-frame rearrangements only. Not all clones are present; in checked studies, unresolved V genes account for under half, and no reason is known for the remainder. A total of 65,000 to 75,000 clones appear in this sample, 85% of them only once. The top ten clones comprise approximately 0.81% of the sample.

Sequencing was performed on CD4+ or CD8+ T cells sorted from blood, taken in a trial of the OX40 agonist ivuxolimab. This sequence originates from an adult with an advanced solid tumor such as melanoma, head and neck, liver or kidney cancer.

The DNA reads TGTGCCAGCAGTAGGACGGGGAACACTGAAGCTTTCTTT. Protein translation: CASSRTGNTEAFF. The V and J genes are TRBV6-4 and TRBJ1-1, with no reliable assignment of the D segment. Reading from cysteine to phenylalanine, the CDR3 counts 13 amino acids. Only CDR3 DNA remains: 39 bases, in frame from the first base. CDR1 is given as MRHNA and CDR2 as SNTAGT, both from the germline V gene. Cut back by 5 bases and 1 base, the V and J ends lie 8 bases apart.